Below are 8 T cell receptor beta chains sequenced from a single sample in a study of shared clonotypes between healthy human individuals. Some clones are missing from TCRdb's copy, which holds only in-frame ones; the method was immunoSEQ multiplex PCR. The sample comprises more than 550,000 clones, roughly 94% of which are singletons, and about 24% rests with the top ten. CD45RO-negative CD8 cells positively selected for CCR7 made up the naive population, which excluded terminally differentiated effector memory CD45RA+ cells. The specimen sequenced was naive CD8+ T cells sorted from blood. These receptors all stem from a man aged 25-45 years in good health.

The V and J genes are TRBV6-4 and TRBJ2-7, with D possibly being TRBD1 or TRBD2 (5 bases each). V lost 6 bases and J lost 4, with 16 bases in between. The V gene's germline CDR1 is MRHNA and CDR2 SNTAGT. CDR3 length: 14 amino acids. In nucleotides, the CDR3 is TGTGCCAGCAGCCCGGGACCGGGGAATTACGAGCAGTACTTC. It encodes CASSPGPGNYEQYF.

This clone has only one observation. CDR3 residues: CASSQDKGPNSNQPQHF. DNA of the CDR3: TGCGCCAGCAGCCAAGATAAAGGCCCTAATAGCAATCAGCCCCAGCATTTT. This sequence joins TRBV4-1 and TRBJ1-5; unclear D gene. The V gene lost 0 bases and the J gene lost 0 bases, with 12 bases spanning the gap. Germline CDR1 reads MGHRA; CDR2 reads YSYEKL. This CDR3 spans 17 amino acids.

The rearrangement links TRBV10-2 to TRBJ2-7, with TRBD2 identical over 7 bases. Germline CDR1 WSHSY, CDR2 SAAADI. This CDR3 spans 16 amino acids. V dropped 3 bases and J dropped 0; count of bases not matched to a gene: 8. CDR3 amino acids: CASSELARKNSYEQYF. The CDR3 DNA follows: TGCGCCAGCAGTGAACTAGCGCGAAAAAACTCCTACGAGCAGTACTTC.

V and J are TRBV11-2 and TRBJ2-1; D unresolved. Germline V gene lookup returns CDR1 SGHAT and CDR2 FQNNGV. CDR3 length equals 17 residues. Between the trimmed V and J ends, which lost 4 bases and 8 bases, there was a span of 24 bases. This CDR3 is CASSSIISGGPRDEQFF. CDR3 coding DNA: TGTGCCAGCAGCTCCATAATTAGTGGCGGCCCGCGCGATGAGCAGTTCTTC.

This clone was seen a single time. The chain has TRBV4-2 and TRBJ2-7; TRBD1 aligns across 8 bases. This CDR3 has 16 residues. Trimming took 0 bases from V and 4 from J; bases not matched to a gene: 8. Germline CDR1 LGHNA, CDR2 YNFKEQ. The CDR3 here is CASSQERQGAAYEQYF. The CDR3 coding sequence is TGTGCCAGCAGCCAAGAACGGCAGGGGGCTGCGTACGAGCAGTACTTC.

V usage is TRBV29-1 and J usage is TRBJ1-2; D gene ambiguous. Trimming took 4 bases from V and 4 from J, leaving 10 bases between them. Germline V gene lookup returns CDR1 SQVTM and CDR2 ANQGSEA. The CDR3 spans 12 residues. Here the CDR3 reads CSVVGLGYGYTF. The CDR3 DNA sequence: TGCAGCGTTGTTGGCCTCGGCTATGGCTACACCTTC.

The chain has TRBV27 and TRBJ2-1; D unresolved. This CDR3 region has 15 residues. The V gene's germline CDR1 is MNHEY and CDR2 SMNVEV (reference sequence). V lost 5 bases, J lost 0 bases, and 11 bases lay in between. For the CDR3, the DNA is TGTGCCAGCAGTAGGGCGCCCAGCTCCTACAATGAGCAGTTCTTC. Residues: CASSRAPSSYNEQFF.

The V gene is TRBV7-9, the J gene TRBJ2-1, with 12 bases lining up with TRBD2. The CDR3 has 15 amino acids. With 6 bases clipped from V and 6 bases from J, the junction kept 6 bases outside the gene matches. Germline CDR1 reads SEHNR; CDR2 reads FQNEAQ (reference sequence). CDR3 nucleotide sequence: TGTGCCAGCAGTCCCGGACTAGCGGGGATCAATGAGCAGTTCTTC. This encodes CASSPGLAGINEQFF.